These 11 T cell receptor beta chains were sequenced from one sample in a study of blood T cell repertoires in COVID-19. TCRdb keeps only in-frame clones here, not all; method: immunoSEQ multiplex PCR. The sample holds 55,000 or so clones, 65% to 90% seen once. Sequencing was performed on peripheral blood. The receptors derive from a human donor in a cohort sampled during active COVID-19.

Notes on this clone: At the DNA level, this CDR3 is encoded by other sequences in the same sample as well. The V and J genes are TRBV18 and TRBJ2-2, with 10 nucleotides matching TRBD2. The length of the CDR3 is 17 residues. CDR1 and CDR2 from the germline V gene are KGHSH and LQKENI. With V trimmed by 6 bases and J by 0 bases, 7 bases remained unmatched. Here the CDR3 DNA reads TGTGCCAGCTCCCCCTCCGGACTAGCGGCGAACACCGGGGAGCTGTTTTTT. It encodes CASSPSGLAANTGELFF.

The chain uses TRBV5-4 and TRBJ1-4; TRBD1 might be the D (6 bases). This CDR3 region has 14 residues. Germline CDR1 SGHNT, CDR2 YYREEE (reference sequence). The V end lost 2 bases, the J end lost 11 bases, and 16 bases lay between the germline ends. The CDR3 is CASSLNTGRGKLFF. In nucleotides, the CDR3 is TGTGCCAGCAGCTTAAACACAGGAAGGGGGAAACTGTTTTTT.

The rearrangement uses TRBV28 and TRBJ1-1; TRBD1 aligns across 10 bases. V lost 4 bases and J lost 4; bases outside the gene matches: 6. Germline CDR1 is MDHEN and CDR2 is SYDVKM. CDR3 length: 15 residues. The chain's CDR3 is CASSSAGTGATEAFF. The CDR3 bases are TGTGCCAGCAGTTCAGCCGGGACAGGGGCCACTGAAGCTTTCTTT.

V and J are TRBV11-2 and TRBJ2-1; 12 bases are shared with TRBD2. The V segment lost 5 bases and the J segment 9 bases; nucleotides outside the gene matches: 8. Germline CDR1 reads SGHAT; CDR2 reads FQNNGV. This CDR3 is 15 amino acids long. CDR3 protein: CASSPGLAGTGEQFF. The CDR3 DNA reads TGTGCCAGCAGCCCTGGACTAGCGGGAACCGGTGAGCAGTTCTTC.

The chain is built from TRBV4-3 and TRBJ2-4, with 7 bases lining up with TRBD1. Trimming cost V 3 bases and J 3 bases; bases outside gene matches: 14. The germline V gene has CDR1 LGHNA and CDR2 YSLEER. The CDR3 loop spans 18 amino acids. CDR3 in amino acids: CASSQGVPGTDIKNIQYF. The CDR3 DNA sequence: TGCGCCAGCAGCCAGGGGGTCCCCGGGACAGACATCAAAAACATTCAGTACTTC.

The rearrangement joins TRBV5-1 to TRBJ2-1; possible D gene TRBD1, 6 bases. There are 13 residues in the CDR3. Germline V gene data show CDR1 as SGHRS and CDR2 as YFSETQ. V was cut by 2 bases and J by 7 bases, with 10 bases left in between. CDR3 bases: TGCGCCAGCAGCTTACAGGGTATTAATGAGCAGTTCTTC. Translation: CASSLQGINEQFF.

The V and J genes are TRBV7-3 and TRBJ2-5; D is possibly TRBD1 (6 bases). V lost 2 bases, J lost 0 bases, and 13 bases lay in between. Germline-derived CDR1 and CDR2 are SGHTA and FQGTGA. This CDR3 is built from 16 residues. CDR3 DNA sequence: TGTGCCAGCAGCTTAGGCAGGGGTGTGTACCAAGAGACCCAGTACTTC. Translated: CASSLGRGVYQETQYF.

This rearrangement joins TRBV18 to TRBJ2-3; TRBD2 agrees at 13 bases. CDR1 is KGHSH and CDR2 is LQKENI in the germline V gene. The ends lost 4 bases at V and 4 bases at J; junction bases unmatched: 5. This CDR3 region has 16 residues. The CDR3 sequence: CASSHRLAGGADTQYF. The CDR3 region has the DNA TGTGCCAGCTCACACCGACTAGCGGGAGGCGCAGATACGCAGTATTTT. The full variable domain, its missing parts supplied by reference TRBV18 and TRBJ2-3, is NAGVMQNPRHLVRRRGQEARLRCSPMKGHSHVYWYRQLPEEGLKFMVYLQKENIIDESGMPKERFSAEFPKEGPSILRIQQVVRGDSAAYFCASSHRLAGGADTQYFGPGTRLTVL.

This clone has a count of ten or more. The rearrangement uses TRBV6-6 and TRBJ1-4, with 10 bases fitting TRBD1. The trim removed 0 bases at V and 8 bases at J, leaving 3 bases unmatched. The CDR3 loop spans 15 amino acids. Germline V gene data show CDR1 as MNHNY and CDR2 as SVGAGI (reference sequence). The CDR3 DNA reads TGTGCCAGCAGTTACTCTGGACAGGGGGGAGAAAAACTGTTTTTT. Its translation: CASSYSGQGGEKLFF.

The genes are TRBV4-3 and TRBJ1-5; D is uncertain. Deletions cut 3 bases from V and 9 bases from J, with 15 bases between. The CDR3 runs to 14 residues. CDR1 and CDR2 (germline): LGHNA, YSLEER. Written as DNA, the CDR3 is TGCGCCAGCAGCCAGAACCAGAGGCTGGGGCCCCAGCATTTT. It yields the protein CASSQNQRLGPQHF.

The J gene is TRBJ1-3, the V gene TRBV3-1 (or the pseudogene TRBV3-2); maybe TRBD1 (5 bases). V was shortened by 8 bases and J by 0 bases, with 14 bases between the two germline ends. The CDR3 runs to 15 residues. Germline values: CDR1 LGHDT, CDR2 YNNKEL (reference sequence). The CDR3 DNA follows: TGTGCCAGCTCGGAGGTCGGGGGCTCTGGAAACACCATATATTTT. Protein: CASSEVGGSGNTIYF.